This T cell receptor (beta chain) came from a study of CD4+ T cells in melanoma (dated by TCRdb to the early 2020s). Some background on the complete study: The study examined neoantigen-specific CD4+ T cells in human melanoma.

Libraries were prepared through the immunoSEQ multiplex PCR assay. The table was pulled from immuneACCESS by TCRdb, which kept in-frame rearrangements only. Such tables lose some clones; where checked, under half of the loss comes from unresolved V genes, and the rest has no known cause. The sample records 9,500 or so clones, 75% to 80% of which are singletons. The top ten clonotypes cover about 21% of the sample. Overall study results and their limits: Neoantigen-specific CD4+ T cells in melanoma were reported to have a range of differentiation states. Neoantigen-specific CD4+ T cells were reported to be correlated with the function of CD8+ T cells, macrophages and B cells.

This clone was observed a single time. Its antigen is still unknown. Base qualities are missing; no much larger clone stands one base away. The donors were melanoma patients. Measured from the cysteine to the phenylalanine, the CDR3 is 16 residues long. The kept DNA is CDR3 alone, 48 bases in frame from the first base. Germline trimming amounts to 2 bases on V and 3 bases on J, with 9 as the count of junction bases outside the gene matches. The germline V gene encodes CDR1 SGHTA and CDR2 FQGTGA. The rearranged chain carries TRBV7-3 and TRBJ2-7; 8 bases in the middle match TRBD2. Sequencing was carried out using cells from a culture (not recorded whether cultured in vitro). This clonotype originated in a human donor with melanoma. DNA sequence: TGTGCCAGCAGCTTATGGAGACGGGGGGGGAACTACGAGCAGTACTTC. Protein translation: CASSLWRRGGNYEQYF.